These 25 T cell receptor beta chains originate from one sample sequenced in a study of T-cell reconstitution after alpha-beta-depleted transplantation in children. Researchers prepared the TCRbeta library using unique molecular identifiers, the study reports. MiXCR, applied by TCRdb to the PCR reads, yields one record per CDR3 protein. The sample contains just under 550,000 distinct CDR3 sequences, around 18% of which appear only once. The source was PBMCs from the stem cell graft donor, collected from the stem cell graft. The receptor source for this set is a human donor who donated a stem cell graft to a child with acute lymphoblastic leukemia.

The rearrangement uses TRBV29-1 and TRBJ2-7; the D gene is possibly TRBD1 (5 bases). CDR3 length: 12 residues. Germline values: CDR1 SQVTM, CDR2 ANQGSEA. V gave up 5 bases and J gave up 1 base, with 9 bases separating them. CDR3 sequence (DNA): TGCAGCGTTATCAGGGAATCCTACGAGCAGTACTTC. Protein product: CSVIRESYEQYF.

The gene calls are TRBV12-3 or TRBV12-4 and TRBJ2-7; 9 bases agree with TRBD2. The CDR3 spans 16 residues. V was pared by 2 bases and J by 7 bases, with 12 bases of the junction left unmatched. The CDR3: CASSLTPSGDIKEQYF. In DNA, the CDR3 is TGTGCCAGCAGTTTAACCCCTAGCGGGGACATTAAAGAGCAGTACTTC.

This rearrangement joins TRBV7-9 to TRBJ1-5; 10 bases align to TRBD1. Germline-derived CDR1 and CDR2 are SEHNR and FQNEAQ (reference sequence). V lost 4 bases and J lost 3; bases outside the gene matches: 3. This CDR3 has 15 amino acids. The chain's CDR3 is CASSYGQGDNQPQHF. The CDR3 bases are TGTGCCAGCAGCTACGGACAGGGGGACAATCAGCCCCAGCATTTT.

This clonotype was seen a few times. V usage is TRBV4-2 and J usage is TRBJ1-1; 10 bases fit TRBD1. Trimming took 10 bases from V and 0 from J; bases not matched to a gene: 5. CDR1 is LGHNA and CDR2 is YNFKEQ in the germline V gene. The CDR3 runs 14 residues. This CDR3 reads CATRQGALNTEAFF. The CDR3 DNA reads TGTGCCACTCGACAGGGGGCCCTGAACACTGAAGCTTTCTTT.

This clonotype has more than one count but fewer than ten. This chain connects TRBV12-3 or TRBV12-4 to TRBJ1-3; D gene unclear. This CDR3 is built from 14 residues. Trimming removed 10 bases at V and 0 bases at J, with 13 bases between. CDR3 amino acids: CATSEGASGNTIYF. The CDR3 bases are TGTGCCACGTCTGAGGGCGCCTCTGGAAACACCATATATTTT.

This clonotype was observed a handful of times. The chain links TRBV6-6 to TRBJ1-1; no clear D gene. The length of the CDR3 is 13 residues. V lost 0 bases, J lost 4 bases, and 6 bases lay in between. In germline, CDR1 is MNHNY, CDR2 SVGAGI (reference sequence). CDR3 in DNA: TGTGCCAGCAGTTACTCGGAGCGCACTGAAGCTTTCTTT. Translated, it gives CASSYSERTEAFF.

V and J are TRBV20-1 and TRBJ2-5; D uncertain. Trimming shortened V by 7 bases and J by 7 bases, and 13 bases separated the two germline ends. CDR1 and CDR2 (germline): DFQATT, SNEGSKA (reference sequence). The length of the CDR3 is 11 residues. The DNA for the CDR3 is TGCAGTGTTAACCCTGTGGGGACCCAGTACTTC. Protein product: CSVNPVGTQYF.

The V gene is TRBV3-1, the J gene TRBJ1-1; tentatively, D is TRBD1 (6 bases). Looked up from germline, CDR1 is LGHDT and CDR2 is YNNKEL (reference sequence). The CDR3 totals 12 residues. Trimming removed 5 bases from V and 12 bases from J, with 16 bases in between. The CDR3 DNA follows: TGTGCCAGCAGCTTCACGCAGGGGACCTCTTTCTTT. Protein sequence: CASSFTQGTSFF.

This chain uses TRBV12-3 or TRBV12-4 with TRBJ2-1, with TRBD2 matching over 10 bases. The CDR3 is 16 amino acids. The J segment lost 5 bases and the V segment lost 5 bases, leaving 9 bases of the junction unmatched. Here the CDR3 DNA reads TGTGCCAGCAGTCTGATACCGGGACTAGCGAACAATGAGCAGTTCTTC. Translating gives CASSLIPGLANNEQFF.

On this clonotype itself: One end of the junction does not line up with germline, which may come from a read error. In DNA, the CDR3 is TGCGCCAGCAGCCGTCAGAACTCCGAGACCCAGAACTTC. This gives the protein CASSRQNSETQNF. The V call is TRBV10-1, the J call TRBJ2-5; unclear D gene. The CDR3 totals 13 residues. The germline gives CDR1 WNHNN, CDR2 SYGVQD (reference sequence).

CDR3 region: CASSLALEETQYF. The CDR3 nucleotides are TGTGCCAGCAGTTTAGCGCTAGAGGAGACCCAGTACTTC. The chain couples TRBV12-3 or TRBV12-4 to TRBJ2-5; D call uncertain. V lost 0 bases, J lost 5 bases, and 7 bases lay in between. The CDR3 consists of 13 residues.

The CDR3 loop reads CASSDFDTTGANVLTF. The CDR3 nucleotides are TGTGCCAGCAGTGACTTTGACACGACTGGGGCCAACGTCCTGACTTTC. The chain employs TRBV25-1 and TRBJ2-6; D is ambiguous. With 3 bases removed from V and 2 bases from J, the gap between germline ends came to 11 bases. The CDR3 length is 16 residues. Per the germline V gene, CDR1 is MGHDK and CDR2 is SYGVNS. Based on the CDR3 plus reference TRBV25-1 and TRBJ2-6, the full variable domain is EADIYQTPRYLVIGTGKKITLECSQTMGHDKMYWYQQDPGMELHLIHYSYGVNSTEKGDLSSESTVSRIRTEHFPLTLESARPSHTSQYLCASSDFDTTGANVLTFGAGSRLTVL.

This clonotype was found a few times. The rearrangement joins TRBV10-3 to TRBJ2-1; 9 bases line up with TRBD2. Germline-derived CDR1 and CDR2 are ENHRY and SYGVKD. V lost 4 bases, J lost 6 bases, and 1 base stayed unmatched. This CDR3 spans 13 amino acids. This CDR3 reads CAISGLAVNEQFF. CDR3 bases: TGTGCCATCAGTGGACTAGCGGTCAATGAGCAGTTCTTC.

This clonotype has more than one count but fewer than ten. The junction does not match germline at one end; this may be a read error. V is TRBV7-8 and J is TRBJ2-3; 7 bases are a match to TRBD1. This CDR3 comprises 18 residues. Germline V gives CDR1 SGHVS, CDR2 FQNEAQ. The CDR3 DNA reads as TGTGCCAGCACCTTAGGACATCAAGGGGGCGATGAGCCAGATACGCAGTATTTT. Translation: CASTLGHQGGDEPDTQYF.

This clonotype has more than one count but fewer than ten. The V gene is TRBV2, the J gene TRBJ2-7; D is possibly TRBD1 or TRBD2 (5 bases each). Looked up from germline, CDR1 is SNHLY and CDR2 is FYNNEI. The ends were cut back, 8 bases at V and 4 bases at J, with 21 bases in the middle. The length of the CDR3 is 15 residues. CDR3: CASGGLDSGFYEQYF. The CDR3 nucleotides read TGTGCCAGCGGGGGTTTAGACAGCGGCTTTTACGAGCAGTACTTC.

This chain connects TRBV2 to TRBJ1-3; D remains unclear. The CDR3 loop spans 12 amino acids. V was cut by 7 bases and J by 0 bases, with 4 bases left in between. From germline, CDR1 is SNHLY and CDR2 FYNNEI. The CDR3 here is CASTISGNTIYF. As DNA, the CDR3 is TGTGCCAGCACTATCTCTGGAAACACCATATATTTT.

This sequence joins TRBV7-9 and TRBJ1-2, with 9 bases matching TRBD1. This CDR3 has 15 amino acids. V shed 6 bases and J 6 bases; nucleotides not matched to a gene: 11. The germline CDR1 and CDR2 sequences are SEHNR and FQNEAQ (reference sequence). CDR3 protein: CASRAGTGLYNGYTF. CDR3 coding DNA: TGTGCCAGCAGAGCCGGGACAGGGCTTTACAATGGCTACACCTTC.

The chain recombines TRBV28 with TRBJ1-5; D is uncertain. V lost 5 bases and J 6 bases, leaving 20 bases between the germline ends. The CDR3 covers 16 residues. In germline, CDR1 is MDHEN, CDR2 SYDVKM. The CDR3 coding sequence is TGTGCCAGCAGTCCCCCACTGCCTTTCTTTGGTCAGCCCCAGCATTTT. It translates to CASSPPLPFFGQPQHF.

The chain uses TRBV5-1 and TRBJ2-7, with D maybe TRBD1 (6 bases). Trimming took 4 bases from V and 2 from J, leaving 16 bases between them. CDR1 and CDR2 (germline): SGHRS, YFSETQ. The CDR3 consists of 15 residues. CDR3 bases: TGCGCCAGCAGCGACGACAGGATTCCCCCCTACGAGCAGTACTTC. This sequence encodes CASSDDRIPPYEQYF.

This clonotype was seen a handful of times. The chain employs TRBV20-1 and TRBJ2-1; 7 nucleotides line up with TRBD2. The J segment lost 2 bases and the V segment lost 6 bases, leaving 4 bases of the junction unmatched. The CDR3 runs 13 residues. Germline lookup yields CDR1 DFQATT and CDR2 SNEGSKA (reference sequence). CDR3 nucleotide sequence: TGCAGTGCCGAGGGGACTACCTACAATGAGCAGTTCTTC. Protein sequence: CSAEGTTYNEQFF.

The rearrangement joins TRBV7-3 to TRBJ1-1; D is uncertain. The CDR3 spans 13 residues. V lost 2 bases, J lost 5 bases, and 9 bases lay in between. The germline V gene has CDR1 SGHTA and CDR2 FQGTGA. The CDR3 bases are TGTGCCAGCAGCTTATACGGGATAACTGAAGCTTTCTTT. Its protein is CASSLYGITEAFF.

The chain joins TRBV7-2 to TRBJ1-4; D is perhaps TRBD1 (5 bases). Per germline, CDR1 SGHTA and CDR2 FQGNSA. V was pared by 5 bases and J by 3 bases, with 16 bases between. The CDR3 consists of 16 residues. The DNA for the CDR3 is TGTGCCAGCAGCGAAGGGTGGACACTAGCTAATGAAAAACTGTTTTTT. Its protein product is CASSEGWTLANEKLFF.

The chain uses TRBV7-3 and TRBJ2-1; maybe TRBD1 (6 bases). V lost 6 bases and J 9 bases, leaving 12 bases between the germline ends. The CDR3 runs to 12 residues. CDR1 is SGHTA and CDR2 is FQGTGA in the germline V gene. CDR3 sequence: CASRLTQGEQFF. The CDR3 nucleotides read TGTGCCAGCAGACTAACACAGGGTGAGCAGTTCTTC.

Concerning this clonotype: One junction end does not reproduce the germline sequence, and a read error may be involved. The chain is built from TRBV27 and TRBJ2-7; TRBD1 aligns across 11 bases. The length of the CDR3 is 15 residues. In germline, CDR1 is MNHEY, CDR2 SMNVEV (reference sequence). Here the CDR3 reads CAGSLISGTGGEQYF. The CDR3 DNA reads TGTGCCGGCAGTTTAATCTCCGGGACAGGGGGCGAGCAGTACTTC.

This clonotype was recorded a few times. The V call is TRBV3-1, the J call TRBJ2-2; D is ambiguous. Germline V CDR1 and CDR2: LGHDT, YNNKEL (reference sequence). This CDR3 spans 16 amino acids. Trimming shortened V by 0 bases and J by 4 bases, and 12 bases separated the two germline ends. CDR3 amino acids: CASSQDRSWVTGELFF. CDR3 in DNA: TGTGCCAGCAGCCAAGATCGATCCTGGGTCACCGGGGAGCTGTTTTTT.